This T cell receptor beta chain was profiled in a study of response to subunit inactivated influenza vaccine. From the RT-PCR reads, TCRdb called clonotypes with MiXCR, one entry per CDR3 protein. The data contain hundreds of thousands of distinct CDR3 sequences, about 10% of them seen just once; the ten biggest clones take up 9.5% to 12%. This clonotype was seen a few times. Trimming took 7 bases from V and 4 from J; bases not matched to a gene: 8. The germline gives CDR1 LNHDA, CDR2 SQIVND (reference sequence). The CDR3 consists of 15 residues. This sample also appeared in a second study, on T cells expressing NK-cell markers. From that paper: It was by 5'RACE template switching with UMIs that TCR beta cDNA was made. Beta-chain profiling covered CD3+CD56+NKG2C+, CD3+CD56+NKG2C- and CD3+CD56-NKG2C+ sorted subsets.

The sequence was collected from a man aged 50-60 years who received an inactivated influenza vaccine. Sample: PBMCs from blood, taken on the day of vaccination. This chain connects TRBV19 to TRBJ2-1; 9 bases are a match to TRBD1. In DNA, the CDR3 is TGTGCCAGTAATGTGCGAGGACAGGGGTACAATGAGCAGTTCTTC. Protein product: CASNVRGQGYNEQFF.